This T cell receptor beta chain comes out of a study of blood T cells in healthy people across ages. General study results and limits: Estimated diversity, derived from one million T cells, was regarded as an underestimate.

This clonotype showed up just once. Its antigen is not known. Germline V gives CDR1 SGHTA, CDR2 FQGNSA. Trimming pared 7 bases from V and 6 bases from J, leaving 14 bases between. The CDR3 extends over 13 amino acids. Each donor gave roughly 10 milliliters of peripheral blood. With a J-beta primer mix and a sample-barcoded 5' primer, a second PCR ran roughly 6 to 11 cycles. TCRdb independently ran MiXCR on the 5' RACE reads; one entry per CDR3 protein. The sample yields approximately 770,000 distinct CDR3 sequences, 55% to 70% seen once. The specimen sequenced was blood. The sequence was collected from a man aged 25 to 45 in good health. The chain has TRBV7-2 and TRBJ2-3; D uncertain. The CDR3 nucleotides are TGTGCCAGCACCGGGTTGGCCGTGGATACGCAGTATTTT. Amino acid sequence: CASTGLAVDTQYF.